This record concerns one T cell receptor (beta chain) sequence. These data originate in a study of blood T cell repertoires in COVID-19. Study context: Samples of COVID-19 (acute and convalescent) were obtained from the United States, Italy and Spain. T cells, B-cell-depleted T cells, or PBMCs supplied cDNA or gDNA.

Per the study methods: Researchers report that nucleated cell counts were estimated from reference gene primer amplification. Profiling relied on immunoSEQ multiplex PCR, and the TCRdb table lists in-frame clones only, not all of them. The V and J calls and clone size were taken over from that table, and D and trimming were inferred from the DNA. The sample lists 120,000 or so clones, approximately 86% occurring once. With 0 bases removed from V and 8 bases from J, the gap between germline ends came to 12 bases. This CDR3 is built from 14 residues. CDR1 and CDR2 from the germline V gene are SGHRS and YFSETQ.

The sequenced sample was peripheral blood. The chain recombines TRBV5-1 with TRBJ2-1, with D possibly TRBD2 on 6 matching bases. The TCR was taken from a human donor in a cohort sampled during active COVID-19. CDR3 sequence (DNA): TGCGCCAGCAGCTTGGTTCAGGAGGGGTATGAGCAGTTCTTC. This translates into CASSLVQEGYEQFF.